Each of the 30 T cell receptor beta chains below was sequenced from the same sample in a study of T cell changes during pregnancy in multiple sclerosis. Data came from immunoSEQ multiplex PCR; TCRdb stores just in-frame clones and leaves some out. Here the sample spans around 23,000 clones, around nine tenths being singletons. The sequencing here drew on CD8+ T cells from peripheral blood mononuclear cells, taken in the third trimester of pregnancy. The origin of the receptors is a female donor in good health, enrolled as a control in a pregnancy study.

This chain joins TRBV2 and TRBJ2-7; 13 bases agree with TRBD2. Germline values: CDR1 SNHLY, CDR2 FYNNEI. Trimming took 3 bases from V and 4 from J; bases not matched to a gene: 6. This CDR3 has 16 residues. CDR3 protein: CASSESGLAGEYEQYF. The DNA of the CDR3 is TGTGCCAGCAGTGAGAGCGGACTAGCGGGAGAGTACGAGCAGTACTTC.

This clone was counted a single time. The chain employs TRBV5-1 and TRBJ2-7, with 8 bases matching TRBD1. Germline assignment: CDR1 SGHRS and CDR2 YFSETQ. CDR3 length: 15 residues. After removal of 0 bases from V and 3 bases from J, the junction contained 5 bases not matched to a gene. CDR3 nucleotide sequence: TGCGCCAGCAGCTTGGGACAGGGGCTACACTACGAGCAGTACTTC. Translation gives CASSLGQGLHYEQYF.

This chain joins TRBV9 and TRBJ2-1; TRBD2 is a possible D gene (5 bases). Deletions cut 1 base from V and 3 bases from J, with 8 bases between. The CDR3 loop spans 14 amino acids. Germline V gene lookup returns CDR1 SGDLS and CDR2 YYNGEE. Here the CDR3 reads CASSVSGDYNEQFF. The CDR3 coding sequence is TGTGCCAGCAGCGTAAGCGGAGACTACAATGAGCAGTTCTTC. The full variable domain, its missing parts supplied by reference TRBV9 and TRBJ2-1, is DSGVTQTPKHLITATGQRVTLRCSPRSGDLSVYWYQQSLDQGLQFLIQYYNGEERAKGNILERFSAQQFPDLHSELNLSSLELGDSALYFCASSVSGDYNEQFFGPGTRLTVL.

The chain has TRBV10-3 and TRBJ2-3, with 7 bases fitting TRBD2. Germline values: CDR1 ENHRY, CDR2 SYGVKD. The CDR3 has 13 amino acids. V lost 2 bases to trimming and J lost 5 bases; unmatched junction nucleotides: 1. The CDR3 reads CAISEPGGDTQYF. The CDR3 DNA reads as TGTGCCATCAGTGAGCCGGGAGGAGATACGCAGTATTTT.

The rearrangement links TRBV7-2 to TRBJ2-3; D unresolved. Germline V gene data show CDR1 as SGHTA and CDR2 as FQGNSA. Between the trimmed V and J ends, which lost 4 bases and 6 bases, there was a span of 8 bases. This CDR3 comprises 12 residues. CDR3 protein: CASSWAVDTQYF. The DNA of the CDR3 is TGTGCCAGCAGCTGGGCCGTTGATACGCAGTATTTT.

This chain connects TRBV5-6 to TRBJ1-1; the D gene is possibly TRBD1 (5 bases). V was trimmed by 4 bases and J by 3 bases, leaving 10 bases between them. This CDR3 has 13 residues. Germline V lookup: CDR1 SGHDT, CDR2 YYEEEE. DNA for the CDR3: TGTGCCAGCAGCACGACAGCGTACACTGAAGCTTTCTTT. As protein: CASSTTAYTEAFF.

The CDR3 DNA reads TGTGCCAGCAGCGAGGGACTAGCGGGGATCACCGGGGAGCTGTTTTTT. Translating it yields CASSEGLAGITGELFF. The rearrangement uses TRBV9 and TRBJ2-2, with 13 bases matching TRBD2. Unmatched junction bases numbered 3, after V lost 3 bases and J lost 4 bases. The germline gives CDR1 SGDLS, CDR2 YYNGEE. The CDR3 has 16 residues.

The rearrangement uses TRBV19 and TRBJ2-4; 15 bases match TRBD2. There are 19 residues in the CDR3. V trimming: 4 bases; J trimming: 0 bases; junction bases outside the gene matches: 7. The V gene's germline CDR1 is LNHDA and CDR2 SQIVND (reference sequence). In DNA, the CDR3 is TGTGCCAGTAGTACCGTCCCGGGACTAGCGGGAGGAGCCAAAAACATTCAGTACTTC. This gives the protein CASSTVPGLAGGAKNIQYF.

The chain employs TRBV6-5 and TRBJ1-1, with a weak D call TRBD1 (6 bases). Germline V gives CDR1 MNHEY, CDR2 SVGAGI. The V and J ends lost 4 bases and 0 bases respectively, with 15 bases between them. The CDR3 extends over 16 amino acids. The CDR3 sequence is CASSLIGGPVNTEAFF. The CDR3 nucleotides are TGTGCCAGCAGTTTAATCGGGGGGCCAGTGAACACTGAAGCTTTCTTT.

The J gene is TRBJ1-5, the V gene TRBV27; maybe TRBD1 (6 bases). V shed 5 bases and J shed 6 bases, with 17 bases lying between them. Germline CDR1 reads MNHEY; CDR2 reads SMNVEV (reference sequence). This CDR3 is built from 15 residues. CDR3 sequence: CASSPLPGGGQPQHF. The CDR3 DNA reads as TGTGCCAGCAGTCCATTACCTGGGGGCGGTCAGCCCCAGCATTTT.

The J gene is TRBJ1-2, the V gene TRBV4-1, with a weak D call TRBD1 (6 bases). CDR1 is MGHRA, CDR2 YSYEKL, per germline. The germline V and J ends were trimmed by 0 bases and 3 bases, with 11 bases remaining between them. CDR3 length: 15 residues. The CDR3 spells CASSQESYRDYGYTF. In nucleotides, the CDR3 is TGCGCCAGCAGCCAAGAGAGCTACAGGGACTATGGCTACACCTTC.

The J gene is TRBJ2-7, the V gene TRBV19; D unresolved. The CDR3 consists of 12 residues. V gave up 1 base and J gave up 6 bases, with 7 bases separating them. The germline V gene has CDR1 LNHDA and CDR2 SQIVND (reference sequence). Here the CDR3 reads CASSIGGSEQYF. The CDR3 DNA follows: TGTGCCAGTAGTATAGGAGGTAGCGAGCAGTACTTC.

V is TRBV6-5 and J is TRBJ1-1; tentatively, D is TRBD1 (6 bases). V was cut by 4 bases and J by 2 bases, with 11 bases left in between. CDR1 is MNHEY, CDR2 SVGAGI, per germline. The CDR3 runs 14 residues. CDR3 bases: TGTGCCAGCAGTTGGGGGGGACAAAACACTGAAGCTTTCTTT. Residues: CASSWGGQNTEAFF.

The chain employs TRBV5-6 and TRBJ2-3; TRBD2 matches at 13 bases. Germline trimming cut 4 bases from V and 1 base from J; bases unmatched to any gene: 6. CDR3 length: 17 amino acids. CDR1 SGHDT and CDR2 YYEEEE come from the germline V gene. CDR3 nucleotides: TGTGCCAGCAGCATGTGGACTAGCGGGGGCCGCACAGATACGCAGTATTTT. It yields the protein CASSMWTSGGRTDTQYF.

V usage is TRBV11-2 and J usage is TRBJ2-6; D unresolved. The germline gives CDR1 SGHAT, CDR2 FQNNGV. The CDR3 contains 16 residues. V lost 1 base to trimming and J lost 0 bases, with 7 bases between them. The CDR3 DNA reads TGTGCCAGCAGCTTAGCCGGTCTCTCTGGGGCCAACGTCCTGACTTTC. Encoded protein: CASSLAGLSGANVLTF. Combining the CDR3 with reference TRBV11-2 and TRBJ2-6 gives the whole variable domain EAGVAQSPRYKIIEKRQSVAFWCNPISGHATLYWYQQILGQGPKLLIQFQNNGVVDDSQLPKDRFSAERLKGVDSTLKIQPAKLEDSAVYLCASSLAGLSGANVLTFGAGSRLTVL.

The DNA for the CDR3 is TGTGCCAGCAGGTATAAAACTAGCGGGAGTTACGAGCAGTACTTC. It encodes CASRYKTSGSYEQYF. The chain joins TRBV7-8 to TRBJ2-7, with TRBD2 identical over 11 bases. There are 15 residues in the CDR3. After removal of 6 bases from V and 4 bases from J, the junction contained 8 bases not matched to a gene. Germline CDR1 and CDR2: SGHVS and FQNEAQ.

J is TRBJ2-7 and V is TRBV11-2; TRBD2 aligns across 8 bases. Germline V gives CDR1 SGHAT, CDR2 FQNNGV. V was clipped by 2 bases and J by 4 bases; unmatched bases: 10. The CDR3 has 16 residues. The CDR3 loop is CASSLFGSGVSYEQYF. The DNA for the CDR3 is TGTGCCAGCAGCTTATTTGGTAGCGGGGTATCGTACGAGCAGTACTTC.

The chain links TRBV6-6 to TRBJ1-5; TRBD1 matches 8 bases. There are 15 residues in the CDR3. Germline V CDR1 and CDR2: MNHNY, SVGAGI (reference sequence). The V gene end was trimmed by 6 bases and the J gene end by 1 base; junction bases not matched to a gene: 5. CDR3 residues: CASSEQGESNQPQHF. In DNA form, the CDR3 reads TGTGCCAGCAGCGAACAGGGGGAGAGCAATCAGCCCCAGCATTTT.

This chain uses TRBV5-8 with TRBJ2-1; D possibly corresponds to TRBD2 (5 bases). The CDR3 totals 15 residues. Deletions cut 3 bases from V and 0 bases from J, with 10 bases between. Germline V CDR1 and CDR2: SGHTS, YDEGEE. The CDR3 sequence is CASSWTPSSYNEQFF. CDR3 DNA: TGTGCCAGCAGCTGGACTCCGAGCTCCTACAATGAGCAGTTCTTC.

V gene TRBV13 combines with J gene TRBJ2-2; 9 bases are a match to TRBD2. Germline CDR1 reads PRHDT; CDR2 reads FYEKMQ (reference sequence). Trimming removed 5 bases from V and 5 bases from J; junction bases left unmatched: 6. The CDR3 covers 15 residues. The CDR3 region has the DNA TGTGCCAGCAGCGCGGGGGGGCCAGTTACCGGGGAGCTGTTTTTT. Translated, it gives CASSAGGPVTGELFF.

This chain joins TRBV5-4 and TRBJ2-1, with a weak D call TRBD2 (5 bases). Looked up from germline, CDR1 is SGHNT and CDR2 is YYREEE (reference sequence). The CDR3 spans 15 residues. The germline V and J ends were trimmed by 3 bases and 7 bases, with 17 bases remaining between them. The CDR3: CASSSGLEGINEQFF. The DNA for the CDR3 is TGTGCCAGCAGCTCTGGACTCGAGGGAATTAATGAGCAGTTCTTC.

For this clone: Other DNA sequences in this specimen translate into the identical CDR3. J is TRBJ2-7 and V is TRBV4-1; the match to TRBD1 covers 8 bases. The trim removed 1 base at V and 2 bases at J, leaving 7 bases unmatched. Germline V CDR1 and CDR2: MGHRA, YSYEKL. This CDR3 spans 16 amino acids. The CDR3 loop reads CASSQGSDRVTYEQYF. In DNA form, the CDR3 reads TGCGCCAGCAGCCAAGGTTCGGACAGGGTAACCTACGAGCAGTACTTC.

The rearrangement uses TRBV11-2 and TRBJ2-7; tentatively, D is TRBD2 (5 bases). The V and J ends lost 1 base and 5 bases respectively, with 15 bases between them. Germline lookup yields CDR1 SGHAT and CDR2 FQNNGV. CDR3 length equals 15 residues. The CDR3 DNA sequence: TGTGCCAGCAGCTTAGGAATGGGAGTTCGCGACGAGCAGTACTTC. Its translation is CASSLGMGVRDEQYF.

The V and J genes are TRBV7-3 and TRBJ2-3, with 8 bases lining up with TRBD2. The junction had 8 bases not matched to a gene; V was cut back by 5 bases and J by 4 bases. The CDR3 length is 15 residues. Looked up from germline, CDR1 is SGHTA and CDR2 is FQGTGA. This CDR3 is CASSKGLGGADTQYF. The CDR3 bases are TGTGCCAGCAGCAAGGGACTAGGCGGAGCAGATACGCAGTATTTT. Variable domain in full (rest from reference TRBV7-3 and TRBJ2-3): GAGVSQTPSNKVTEKGKYVELRCDPISGHTALYWYRQSLGQGPEFLIYFQGTGAADDSGLPNDRFFAVRPEGSVSTLKIQRTERGDSAVYLCASSKGLGGADTQYFGPGTRLTVL.

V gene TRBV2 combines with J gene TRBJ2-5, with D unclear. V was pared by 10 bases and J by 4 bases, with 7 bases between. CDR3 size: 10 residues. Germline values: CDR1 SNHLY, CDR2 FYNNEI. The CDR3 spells CATRVETQYF. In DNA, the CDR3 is TGTGCCACCCGGGTAGAGACCCAGTACTTC.

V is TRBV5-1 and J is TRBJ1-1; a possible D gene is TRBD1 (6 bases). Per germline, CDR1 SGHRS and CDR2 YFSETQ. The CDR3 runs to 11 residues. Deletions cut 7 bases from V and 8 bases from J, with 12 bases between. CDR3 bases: TGCGCCAGCGGCCAGGGGCTAGAAGCTTTCTTT. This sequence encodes CASGQGLEAFF.

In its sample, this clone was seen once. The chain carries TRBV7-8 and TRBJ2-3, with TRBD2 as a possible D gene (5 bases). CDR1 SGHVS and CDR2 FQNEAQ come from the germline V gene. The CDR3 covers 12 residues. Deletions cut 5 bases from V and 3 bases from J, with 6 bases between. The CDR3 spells CASSRGTDTQYF. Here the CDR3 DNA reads TGTGCCAGCAGCCGGGGTACAGATACGCAGTATTTT.

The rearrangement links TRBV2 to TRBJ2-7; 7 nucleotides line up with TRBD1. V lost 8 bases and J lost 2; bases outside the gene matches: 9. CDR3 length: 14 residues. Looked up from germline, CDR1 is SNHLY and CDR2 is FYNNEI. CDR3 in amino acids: CASDPGTETYEQYF. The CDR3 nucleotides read TGTGCCAGCGACCCCGGGACAGAGACCTACGAGCAGTACTTC.

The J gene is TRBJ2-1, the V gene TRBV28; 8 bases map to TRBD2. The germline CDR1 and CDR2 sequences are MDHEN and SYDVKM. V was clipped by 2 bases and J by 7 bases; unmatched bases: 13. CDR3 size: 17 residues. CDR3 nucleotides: TGTGCCAGCAGTTTAATTGGGGTAGCGGGAAGTACGAATGAGCAGTTCTTC. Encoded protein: CASSLIGVAGSTNEQFF.

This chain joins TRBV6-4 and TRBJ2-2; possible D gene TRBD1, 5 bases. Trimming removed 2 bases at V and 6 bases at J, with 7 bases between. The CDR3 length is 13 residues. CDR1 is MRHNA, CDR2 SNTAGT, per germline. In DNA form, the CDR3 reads TGTGCCAGCAGTGACGGGGCAGCCGGGGAGCTGTTTTTT. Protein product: CASSDGAAGELFF.